Below, one TCR beta chain is given with its context. The PCR used 60 Vbeta and 13 Jbeta primers. Method: immunoSEQ multiplex PCR; TCRdb's copy keeps in-frame clones and lacks some. The repertoire table contains some 55,000 clones. The data were obtained in a study of cytomegalovirus exposure and HLA in healthy donors. V was trimmed by 1 base and J by 4 bases, leaving 14 bases between them. The CDR3 runs to 15 residues. CDR1 is MNHNS, CDR2 SASEGT, per germline. Sequenced: PBMCs. This TCR was sampled from a man aged 18 to 30 in good health and CMV-seropositive. The chain has TRBV6-1 and TRBJ2-7; D might be TRBD2 (6 bases). For the CDR3, the DNA is TGTGCCAGCAGTGAAGTGAGCGGGTCATGGTACGAGCAGTACTTC. Its protein product is CASSEVSGSWYEQYF.